The sequence of this T cell receptor beta chain was determined in a study of cytomegalovirus exposure and HLA in healthy donors. Note on this clone: The antigen remains undetermined.

PCR involved 60 Vbeta and 13 Jbeta primers. Produced via immunoSEQ multiplex PCR; TCRdb's table is partial and in-frame only. Recorded for this sample: 200,000 to 250,000 clones. V gave up 4 bases and J gave up 4 bases, with 11 bases separating them. This CDR3 spans 14 amino acids. Per germline, CDR1 SEHNR and CDR2 FQNEAQ (reference sequence). Each donor was healthy, and each was a bone marrow donor. Points from the study as a whole: For most TCR sequences rarity was the rule, although some public TCRs occurred in many donors.

The chain recombines TRBV7-9 with TRBJ1-5, with D possibly being TRBD1 (6 bases). Sequenced input: PBMCs. This sequence originates from a girl under 10 years old in good health and CMV-seropositive. CDR3 sequence: CASSSGARNQPQHF. The CDR3 DNA follows: TGTGCCAGCAGCTCAGGGGCACGGAATCAGCCCCAGCATTTT. Filled out from reference TRBV7-9 and TRBJ1-5, the complete variable domain reads DTGVSQNPRHKITKRGQNVTFRCDPISEHNRLYWYRQTLGQGPEFLTYFQNEAQLEKSRLLSDRFSAERPKGSFSTLEIQRTEQGDSAMYLCASSSGARNQPQHFGDGTRLSIL.